Below, 18 T cell receptor beta chains from the same sample are listed, as sequenced in a study of CD8+CD57+ T cells in acquired aplastic anemia. Individuals selected for sequencing had exhibited CD8+CD57+ cell expansion on flow cytometry. CDR3 and TCR beta VDJ profiling relied on a genomic DNA template. Each CDR3 protein gets one entry after TCRdb re-called the reads with MiXCR. This table holds just over 450,000 distinct CDR3 sequences, more than 25% found once. The sequenced sample consisted of sorted CD4+, CD8+, or CD8+CD57+ T cells (not recorded which) from PBMCs. All receptors come from a human donor with aplastic anemia.

With respect to this clonotype: A much bigger clone sits one base away, suggesting this may be a read error. The J gene is TRBJ1-4, the V gene TRBV10-2; D may be TRBD1 (6 bases). The CDR3 totals 13 residues. Germline CDR1 is WSHSY and CDR2 is SAAADI. The CDR3 loop is CASSPGAFEELFF. Here the CDR3 DNA reads TGCGCCAGCAGTCCGGGGGCTTTTGAAGAACTGTTTTTT.

This clonotype was detected ten times or more. The genes are TRBV3-1 and TRBJ1-6; no firm D call. CDR1 is LGHDT and CDR2 is YNNKEL in the germline V gene (reference sequence). There are 13 residues in the CDR3. Trimming stripped 2 bases from V and 6 bases from J, with 5 bases between. As DNA, the CDR3 is TGTGCCAGCAGCCAACACAGTAATTCACCCCTCCACTTT. Protein: CASSQHSNSPLHF.

Comment on this clonotype: One end of the junction varies from germline; a read error may be responsible. The CDR3 sequence is CASSYQGRGYTF. CDR3 in DNA: TGTGCCAGCAGTTACCAGGGCCGCGGCTACACCTTC. This chain joins TRBV10-3 and TRBJ1-2; D is possibly TRBD1 (5 bases). CDR1 ENHRY and CDR2 SYGVKD come from the germline V gene. This CDR3 is built from 12 residues.

The CDR3 loop is CASSPSAGAAATQYF. In nucleotides, the CDR3 is TGTGCCAGCAGCCCTTCTGCTGGGGCCGCTGCGACCCAGTACTTC. The gene calls are TRBV7-3 and TRBJ2-5; perhaps TRBD1 as D (5 bases). Germline values: CDR1 SGHTA, CDR2 FQGTGA. The CDR3 length is 15 residues. Trimming stripped 5 bases from V and 7 bases from J, with 20 bases between.

In this sample, this clonotype turned up many times. The chain is built from TRBV29-1 and TRBJ2-7; the D gene is possibly TRBD2 (5 bases). The CDR3 contains 12 residues. CDR1 SQVTM and CDR2 ANQGSEA come from the germline V gene. Trimming removed 8 bases from V and 4 bases from J, with 15 bases in between. The CDR3 DNA is TGCAGCACGGGTGGAGGAGCTTACGAGCAGTACTTC. It is translated as CSTGGGAYEQYF.

This clonotype was counted many times. The gene calls are TRBV19 and TRBJ1-1; 7 bases fit TRBD1. The germline V gene encodes CDR1 LNHDA and CDR2 SQIVND (reference sequence). This CDR3 comprises 14 residues. The trim removed 6 bases at V and 1 base at J, leaving 5 bases unmatched. CDR3 residues: CASRTGNGNTEAFF. The CDR3 nucleotides are TGTGCCAGTAGGACAGGGAATGGGAACACTGAAGCTTTCTTT.

The DNA for the CDR3 is TGTGCCACCAGCAGGGGGCCCGGACACACCTTC. This encodes CATSRGPGHTF. This chain joins TRBV15 and TRBJ1-2, with D perhaps matching TRBD1 (5 bases). Germline lookup yields CDR1 LNHNV and CDR2 YYDKDF (reference sequence). There are 11 residues in the CDR3. Trimming took 3 bases from V and 12 from J, leaving 11 bases between them.

This clonotype was counted at least ten times. As DNA, the CDR3 is TGTGCCAGCAGTTGGGGGGGGGCTACGCAGTATTTT. Protein product: CASSWGGATQYF. V usage is TRBV7-3 and J usage is TRBJ2-3; D is possibly TRBD2 (7 bases). The CDR3 covers 12 residues. Looked up from germline, CDR1 is SGHTA and CDR2 is FQGTGA. Deletions cut 6 bases from V and 8 bases from J, with 12 bases between.

This clonotype was counted at least ten times. The V call is TRBV10-2, the J call TRBJ2-1, with a possible D match to TRBD1 (5 bases). The V gene's germline CDR1 is WSHSY and CDR2 SAAADI. Deletions cut 4 bases from V and 8 bases from J, with 18 bases between. CDR3 size: 15 residues. The CDR3 here is CASSGGIWGEDEQFF. DNA for the CDR3: TGCGCCAGCAGTGGGGGCATATGGGGCGAGGATGAGCAGTTCTTC.

This clonotype was counted many times. This rearrangement joins TRBV19 to TRBJ2-2; 10 nucleotides align to TRBD1. V was clipped by 6 bases and J by 5 bases; unmatched bases: 6. The CDR3 covers 15 residues. Germline CDR1 LNHDA, CDR2 SQIVND (reference sequence). CDR3 loop: CASSDRGRRTGELFF. The CDR3 bases are TGTGCCAGTAGCGACAGGGGGCGAAGAACCGGGGAGCTGTTTTTT. Supplemented by reference TRBV19 and TRBJ2-2, the full variable domain reads DGGITQSPKYLFRKEGQNVTLSCEQNLNHDAMYWYRQDPGQGLRLIYYSQIVNDFQKGDIAEGYSVSREKKESFPLTVTSAQKNPTAFYLCASSDRGRRTGELFFGEGSRLTVL.

Turning to this clonotype: The germline gene is not matched at one end of the junction; a read error may be the cause. The chain recombines TRBV25-1 with TRBJ2-7; a weak D match, TRBD2 (5 bases). The length of the CDR3 is 13 residues. Germline V gives CDR1 MGHDK, CDR2 SYGVNS. The CDR3 region has the DNA TGTACCAGCAGCTTGGCCACGGGGTACGAGCAGTACTTC. Amino acid sequence: CTSSLATGYEQYF.

This clonotype has a count of ten or more. The chain is built from TRBV7-3 and TRBJ2-7; the match to TRBD1 covers 7 bases. CDR1 and CDR2 (germline): SGHTA, FQGTGA. The J segment lost 1 base and the V segment lost 5 bases, leaving 8 bases of the junction unmatched. CDR3 size: 15 residues. The CDR3 region is CASSPSGTESYEQYF. As DNA, the CDR3 is TGTGCCAGCAGCCCATCCGGGACAGAGTCCTACGAGCAGTACTTC.

Note on this clonotype: A single base separates this from a much larger clone, so it may be a read error. The V and J genes are TRBV10-3 and TRBJ1-2, with 9 bases lining up with TRBD1. The CDR3 has 13 amino acids. With 6 bases clipped from V and 6 bases from J, the junction kept 5 bases outside the gene matches. In germline, CDR1 is ENHRY, CDR2 SYGVKD. The CDR3, as DNA: TGTGCCATCAGAAGACAGGGGGGGGATGGCTACACCTTC. Encoded protein: CAIRRQGGDGYTF.

This chain joins TRBV20-1 and TRBJ1-1, with TRBD1 as a possible D gene (5 bases). The CDR3 extends over 14 amino acids. Germline lookup yields CDR1 DFQATT and CDR2 SNEGSKA (reference sequence). Trimming stripped 5 bases from V and 3 bases from J, with 16 bases between. The CDR3 loop is CSARGWGRDTEAFF. For the CDR3, the DNA is TGCAGTGCTCGCGGGTGGGGCAGGGACACTGAAGCTTTCTTT.

This clonotype was observed many times. The V call is TRBV15, the J call TRBJ1-1, with TRBD1 identical over 7 bases. Germline loops: CDR1 LNHNV, CDR2 YYDKDF (reference sequence). Unmatched junction bases numbered 4, after V lost 1 base and J lost 8 bases. The CDR3 loop spans 13 amino acids. CDR3 residues: CATSRGQGGEAFF. The CDR3 DNA follows: TGTGCCACCAGCAGAGGACAGGGAGGGGAAGCTTTCTTT.

This clonotype occurred a few times. The V and J genes are TRBV2 and TRBJ2-1; D is perhaps TRBD1 or TRBD2 (5 bases each). There are 16 residues in the CDR3. Looked up from germline, CDR1 is SNHLY and CDR2 is FYNNEI. V was cut by 5 bases and J by 0 bases, with 14 bases left in between. CDR3 region: CASSLGTAGSYNEQFF. For the CDR3, the DNA is TGTGCCAGCAGTCTAGGGACGGCAGGCTCCTACAATGAGCAGTTCTTC.

The chain is built from TRBV7-2 and TRBJ1-2, with TRBD1 matching over 7 bases. The CDR3 has 11 amino acids. CDR1 and CDR2 (germline): SGHTA, FQGNSA. V lost 5 bases, J lost 10 bases, and 4 bases stayed unmatched. The CDR3 spells CASSLQGDYTF. For the CDR3, the DNA is TGTGCCAGCAGCCTCCAGGGGGACTACACCTTC.

This chain joins TRBV24-1 and TRBJ2-1; D uncertain. This CDR3 contains 15 residues. Germline V gives CDR1 KGHDR, CDR2 SFDVKD. V was clipped by 2 bases and J by 7 bases, with 14 bases between them. In nucleotides, the CDR3 is TGTGCCACCAGTGATTCCGGCCCGGGTCGGAATGAGCAGTTCTTC. As protein: CATSDSGPGRNEQFF.